Listed below are T cell receptor beta chains from one sample, sequenced in a study of blood T cell repertoires in COVID-19. Assay: immunoSEQ multiplex PCR; the TCRdb copy retains only in-frame clones and omits some. The sample includes some 160,000 clones, approximately 90% seen only once; the top ten take about 2.3%. Sequencing input: peripheral blood. The source is a man aged 18 to 35 with acute or convalescent COVID-19. Both conserved end residues are trimmed from each CDR3. Each record gives: CDR3 length, clone size, V gene, CDR3 protein. Not every row has a clone size; where given, it reads once, few, many or a size class.

length: 13; size: once; V: TRBV6-5; CDR3: ASRLRDYSTDTQY
length: 16; size: .; V: TRBV7-6; CDR3: ASSLAAGGPYSNQPQH
length: 13; size: few; V: TRBV5-6; CDR3: ASSLVHSSNTEAF
length: 14; size: .; V: TRBV7-6; CDR3: ASSLGDRAMNTEAF
length: 11; size: .; V: TRBV19; CDR3: ASTPQGASEAF
length: 12; size: .; V: TRBV28; CDR3: ASSRGYSNQPQH
length: 11; size: .; V: TRBV5-1; CDR3: ASSRTWREKLF
length: 10; size: .; V: TRBV29-1; CDR3: SVTDGGYEQY
length: 13; size: .; V: TRBV18; CDR3: ASSTKTGGNEKLF
length: 14; size: once; V: TRBV18; CDR3: ASSPQVGTSGSEQY
length: 14; size: .; V: TRBV7-9; CDR3: ASSRTGGGGNQPQH
length: 11; size: once; V: TRBV19; CDR3: ASRWRGGQPQH
length: 12; size: few; V: TRBV4-1; CDR3: ASSQDPGDYEQY
length: 13; size: .; V: TRBV10-3; CDR3: ATLGTGVFNTEAF
length: 13; size: .; V: TRBV30; CDR3: AWSVRQGAYNEQF
length: 13; size: .; V: TRBV7-9; CDR3: ASSLGRDSNTEAF
length: 10; size: .; V: TRBV27; CDR3: ASSTSGGRQF
length: 13; size: .; V: TRBV7-8; CDR3: ASSLDMSSNQPQH
length: 12; size: .; V: TRBV25-1; CDR3: ASSEGLLGNTIY
length: 17; size: .; V: TRBV27; CDR3: ASSPKPLLAGVPTDTQY
length: 11; size: .; V: TRBV3-1/TRBV3-2; CDR3: ASSPPEGNTIY
length: 13; size: .; V: TRBV19; CDR3: ASSMHREGAYGYT
length: 9; size: .; V: TRBV20-1; CDR3: SASPGVGYT
length: 12; size: .; V: TRBV27; CDR3: ASSLSGDRRGYT
length: 14; size: .; V: TRBV30; CDR3: AWSRFGQDRDGELF
length: 11; size: once; V: TRBV19; CDR3: ASSRDYFSEQY
length: 13; size: .; V: TRBV19; CDR3: ASSLSTGGSYEQY
length: 11; size: .; V: TRBV11-2; CDR3: ASSPGQGYIQY
length: 14; size: .; V: TRBV13; CDR3: ASSLSFRTGYNEQF
length: 15; size: .; V: TRBV5-5; CDR3: ASSLVPGGRSTDTQY
length: 13; size: .; V: TRBV5-1; CDR3: ASSLDSGRGNEQF
length: 13; size: .; V: TRBV5-1; CDR3: ASSRDRANTGELF
length: 12; size: .; V: TRBV5-1; CDR3: ASRSGTISNEQF
length: 10; size: .; V: TRBV12-3/TRBV12-4; CDR3: ASSGRGETQY
length: 13; size: .; V: TRBV14; CDR3: ASSQGQGISYEQY
length: 11; size: .; V: TRBV19; CDR3: ASATGYNEKLF
length: 12; size: .; V: TRBV4-1; CDR3: ASSHPVGGTEAF
length: 13; size: .; V: TRBV5-1; CDR3: ASSYTQGMDTEAF
length: 14; size: .; V: TRBV5-4; CDR3: ASSLVSGPVSYEQY
length: 19; size: .; V: TRBV6-1; CDR3: ASSEPLGQGSNAYSNQPQH
length: 12; size: .; V: TRBV21-1; CDR3: ASSSEERTYEQY
length: 12; size: .; V: TRBV19; CDR3: ASSYPGRYQPQH
length: 14; size: .; V: TRBV5-1; CDR3: ASSLDVAGRYNEQF
length: 16; size: .; V: TRBV19; CDR3: ASSIARGLAGGSGELF
length: 11; size: .; V: TRBV6-5; CDR3: ASRSDRVYGYT
length: 11; size: few; V: TRBV27; CDR3: ASITGGGTEAF
length: 11; size: .; V: TRBV14; CDR3: ASSRWEFETQY
length: 13; size: .; V: TRBV5-4; CDR3: ASGPDGGRGETQY
length: 13; size: .; V: TRBV5-1; CDR3: ASSLERLANTEAF
length: 12; size: .; V: TRBV7-8; CDR3: ASSLERGVYEQY
length: 12; size: .; V: TRBV14; CDR3: ASSQDRSTDTQY
length: 11; size: .; V: TRBV18; CDR3: ASSPGQGTEQY
length: 13; size: .; V: TRBV10-3; CDR3: AISESGLSNQPQH
length: 12; size: .; V: TRBV2; CDR3: ASSSGTGIYEQY
length: 13; size: .; V: TRBV27; CDR3: ASISRDREGGELF